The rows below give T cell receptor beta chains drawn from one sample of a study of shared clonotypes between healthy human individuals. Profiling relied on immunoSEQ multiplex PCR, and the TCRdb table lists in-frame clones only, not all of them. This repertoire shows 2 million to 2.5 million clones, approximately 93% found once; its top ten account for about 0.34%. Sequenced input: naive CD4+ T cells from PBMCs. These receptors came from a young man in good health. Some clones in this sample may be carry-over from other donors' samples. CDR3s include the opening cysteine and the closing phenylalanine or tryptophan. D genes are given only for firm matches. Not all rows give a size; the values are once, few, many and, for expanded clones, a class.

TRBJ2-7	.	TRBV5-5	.	TGTGCCAGCAGCCAGCAAAACCTCAAGGACGACGAGCAGTACTTC	CASSQQNLKDDEQYF
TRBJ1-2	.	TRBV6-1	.	TGTGCCAGCAGTGAAACCTACGAACCCTTCTATGGCTACACCTTC	CASSETYEPFYGYTF
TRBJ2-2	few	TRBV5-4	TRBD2	TGTGCCAGCAGCCAAGGACTAGAGAACACCGGGGAGCTGTTTTTT	CASSQGLENTGELFF
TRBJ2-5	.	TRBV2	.	TGTGCCAGCAGTGGAGTCGACCGTTACGAGACCCAGTACTTC	CASSGVDRYETQYF
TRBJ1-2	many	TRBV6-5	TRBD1	TGTGCCAGCAGTTACAATTTAGGGGGCAGGGACTATGGCTACACCTTC	CASSYNLGGRDYGYTF
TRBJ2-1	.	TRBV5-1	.	TGCGCCAGCAAAAGGGACGACGCCTACAATGAGCAGTTCTTC	CASKRDDAYNEQFF
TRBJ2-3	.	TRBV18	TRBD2	TGTGCCAGCCCCCCTGGGGGGGGACCTTCTCGAGATACGCAGTATTTT	CASPPGGGPSRDTQYF
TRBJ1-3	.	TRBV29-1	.	TGCAGCGTTGGTTCGGGGAATGGAAACACCATATATTTT	CSVGSGNGNTIYF
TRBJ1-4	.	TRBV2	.	TGTGCCAGCAACCCGGACAGTAGCGAAAAACTGTTTTTT	CASNPDSSEKLFF
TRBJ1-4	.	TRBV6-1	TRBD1	TGTGCCACAACACAGGGGGCAAACGAAAAACTGTTTTTT	CATTQGANEKLFF